This entry lists 12 T cell receptor beta chains sequenced from one sample in a study of OX40 agonist ivuxolimab in advanced cancers. Generated by immunoSEQ multiplex PCR, the TCRdb table keeps only in-frame clones and is missing some. The sample has 100,000 to 150,000 clones; around 93% are singletons. The sequenced sample was CD4+ or CD8+ T cells sorted from blood, obtained in a trial of the OX40 agonist ivuxolimab. The receptors come from an adult with an advanced solid tumor such as melanoma, head and neck, liver or kidney cancer.

This clone has just a few counts. V gene TRBV27 combines with J gene TRBJ2-7, with D uncertain. The V end was cut by 2 bases, the J end by 1 base, with 9 bases between. The CDR3 extends over 14 amino acids. Germline assignment: CDR1 MNHEY and CDR2 SMNVEV (reference sequence). Written as DNA, the CDR3 is TGTGCCAGCAGTTTACGGTCTGGGTCCTACGAGCAGTACTTC. Translated, it gives CASSLRSGSYEQYF.

V is TRBV30 and J is TRBJ2-1, with D tentatively TRBD2 (5 bases). V lost 1 base to trimming and J lost 0 bases, with 7 bases between them. From germline, CDR1 is GTSNPN and CDR2 SVGIG (reference sequence). This CDR3 comprises 14 residues. The CDR3 reads CAWSGGFSYNEQFF. The CDR3 nucleotides are TGTGCCTGGAGTGGCGGGTTCTCCTACAATGAGCAGTTCTTC.

The rearrangement links TRBV19 to TRBJ1-3; 7 bases fit TRBD1. Germline V gene sequence: CDR1 LNHDA, CDR2 SQIVND (reference sequence). V was pared by 5 bases and J by 0 bases, with 10 bases of the junction left unmatched. The CDR3 contains 17 residues. The DNA for the CDR3 is TGTGCCAGTAGTCCCAGACAGGGAGACTCCTCTGGAAACACCATATATTTT. It codes for CASSPRQGDSSGNTIYF.

This chain joins TRBV28 and TRBJ2-4, with D uncertain. The V gene's germline CDR1 is MDHEN and CDR2 SYDVKM. V was shortened by 3 bases and J by 3 bases, with 9 bases between the two germline ends. This CDR3 contains 14 residues. The CDR3, as DNA: TGTGCCAGCAGTTTGCTCAGTGGCAAAAACATTCAGTACTTC. Amino acids: CASSLLSGKNIQYF. The whole variable domain, remainder taken from reference TRBV28 and TRBJ2-4, is DVKVTQSSRYLVKRTGEKVFLECVQDMDHENMFWYRQDPGLGLRLIYFSYDVKMKEKGDIPEGYSVSREKKERFSLILESASTNQTSMYLCASSLLSGKNIQYFGAGTRLSVL.

The chain joins TRBV29-1 to TRBJ1-1; possibly TRBD1 for D (6 bases). The CDR3 sequence is 14 residues long. Between the trimmed V and J ends, which lost 1 base and 1 base, there was a span of 10 bases. Looked up from germline, CDR1 is SQVTM and CDR2 is ANQGSEA. The chain's CDR3 is CSVEGGGANTEAFF. CDR3 nucleotides: TGCAGCGTTGAAGGGGGGGGCGCGAACACTGAAGCTTTCTTT. Full variable domain (remainder filled in from reference TRBV29-1 and TRBJ1-1): SAVISQKPSRDICQRGTSLTIQCQVDSQVTMMFWYRQQPGQSLTLIATANQGSEATYESGFVIDKFPISRPNLTFSTLTVSNMSPEDSSIYLCSVEGGGANTEAFFGQGTRLTVV.

The V call is TRBV11-2, the J call TRBJ2-2; 9 nucleotides agree with TRBD2. The CDR3 contains 16 residues. With 3 bases clipped from V and 0 bases from J, the junction kept 2 bases outside the gene matches. Per germline, CDR1 SGHAT and CDR2 FQNNGV. CDR3 nucleotides: TGTGCCAGCAGCTTCGCGGGGGGGCCGAACACCGGGGAGCTGTTTTTT. Its translation: CASSFAGGPNTGELFF.

The V gene is TRBV5-8, the J gene TRBJ2-2; a weak D match, TRBD2 (7 bases). Trimming pared 4 bases from V and 4 bases from J, leaving 17 bases between. This CDR3 region has 16 residues. Germline V gene lookup returns CDR1 SGHTS and CDR2 YDEGEE. The CDR3 DNA is TGTGCCAGCAGCCCGGGGGCGGGAGAACTCACCGGGGAGCTGTTTTTT. Translation: CASSPGAGELTGELFF.

The chain employs TRBV30 and TRBJ1-5; D is perhaps TRBD1 (5 bases). The CDR3 runs to 14 residues. V was cut by 0 bases and J by 2 bases, with 8 bases left in between. The germline gives CDR1 GTSNPN, CDR2 SVGIG (reference sequence). CDR3 loop: CAWSVGVGNQPQHF. The CDR3 nucleotides read TGTGCCTGGAGTGTAGGGGTAGGCAATCAGCCCCAGCATTTT.

This chain connects TRBV7-6 to TRBJ1-5, with D perhaps TRBD1 (6 bases). V dropped 1 base and J dropped 6 bases, with 25 bases sitting between them. Germline CDR1 is SGHVS and CDR2 is FNYEAQ. The CDR3 length is 19 residues. The CDR3: CASSLGPYGRAGEGQPQHF. The CDR3 DNA is TGTGCCAGCAGCTTAGGACCATATGGGAGGGCAGGGGAGGGTCAGCCCCAGCATTTT.

The chain links TRBV19 to TRBJ1-2; 8 bases line up with TRBD1. Germline trimming cut 0 bases from V and 4 bases from J; bases unmatched to any gene: 1. This CDR3 spans 14 amino acids. Germline V gene lookup returns CDR1 LNHDA and CDR2 SQIVND (reference sequence). The CDR3 DNA is TGTGCCAGTAGTATAGATGGGACAGGCTATGGCTACACCTTC. It specifies CASSIDGTGYGYTF.

The rearrangement joins TRBV7-8 to TRBJ1-1, with TRBD1 as a possible D gene (6 bases). Trimming left V 1 base short and J 7 bases short, with 16 bases between. This CDR3 has 15 residues. Germline loops: CDR1 SGHVS, CDR2 FQNEAQ. The CDR3 sequence is CASSLEPGRGSEAFF. The DNA of the CDR3 is TGTGCCAGCAGCTTAGAACCGGGAAGGGGGAGTGAAGCTTTCTTT.

The chain carries TRBV19 and TRBJ1-1, with a tentative D call TRBD1 (5 bases). CDR3 length: 14 residues. CDR1 is LNHDA and CDR2 is SQIVND in the germline V gene (reference sequence). Deletions cut 3 bases from V and 4 bases from J, with 12 bases between. CDR3 sequence: CASSMRSGTTEAFF. The CDR3 nucleotides read TGTGCCAGTAGTATGCGATCCGGGACCACTGAAGCTTTCTTT.